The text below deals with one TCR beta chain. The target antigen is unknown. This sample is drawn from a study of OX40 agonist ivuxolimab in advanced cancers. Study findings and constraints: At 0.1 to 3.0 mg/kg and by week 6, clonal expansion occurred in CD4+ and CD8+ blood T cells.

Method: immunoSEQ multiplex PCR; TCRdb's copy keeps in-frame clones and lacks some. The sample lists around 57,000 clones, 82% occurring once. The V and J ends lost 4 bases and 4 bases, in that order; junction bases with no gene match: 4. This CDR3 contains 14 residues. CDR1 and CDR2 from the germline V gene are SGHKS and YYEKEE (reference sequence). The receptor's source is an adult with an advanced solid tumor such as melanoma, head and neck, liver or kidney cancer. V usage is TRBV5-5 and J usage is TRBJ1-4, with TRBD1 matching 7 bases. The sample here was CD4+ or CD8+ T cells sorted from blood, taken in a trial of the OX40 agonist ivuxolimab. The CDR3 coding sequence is TGTGCCAGCAGCGCCCGGGACAGTAATGAAAAACTGTTTTTT. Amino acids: CASSARDSNEKLFF.